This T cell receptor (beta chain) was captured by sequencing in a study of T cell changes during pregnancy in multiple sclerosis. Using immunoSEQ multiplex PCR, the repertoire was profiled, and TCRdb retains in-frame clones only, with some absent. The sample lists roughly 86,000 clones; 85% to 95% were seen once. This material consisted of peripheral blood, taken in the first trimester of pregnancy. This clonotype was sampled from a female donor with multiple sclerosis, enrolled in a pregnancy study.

CDR3 loop: CASSSGDSFYEQYF. In DNA, the CDR3 is TGTGCCAGCAGTTCCGGGGACAGTTTCTACGAGCAGTACTTC. The gene calls are TRBV27 and TRBJ2-7; 7 bases match TRBD1. CDR1 is MNHEY and CDR2 is SMNVEV in the germline V gene (reference sequence). The CDR3 runs to 14 residues. V lost 4 bases to trimming and J lost 3 bases; unmatched junction nucleotides: 6.